This T cell receptor (beta chain) was identified in a study of beta chain features in type 1 diabetes. Study-level information: All samples combined gave roughly 100,000,000 sorted cells for examination. Overall study findings and caveats: Researchers report that Type 1 diabetes patients had moderately but significantly shorter TCRB CDR3s across all four CD4+ subsets. PCR could preferentially amplify shorter templates, alike in patients and controls. Patients with type 1 diabetes carried fewer insertions and had more deletions at their VDJ junctions.

This clone was found a few times. Its cognate antigen is unknown. J was trimmed by 2 bases and V by 2 bases; bases with no gene match: 10. The CDR3 totals 17 residues. CDR1 and CDR2 from the germline V gene are SGHRS and YFSETQ. Reverse transcription of all isolated RNA meant that expressed TCRB transcripts were sequenced. Assay used: immunoSEQ multiplex PCR; TCRdb lists only in-frame clones, some missing. The profile shows approximately 330,000 clones, approximately 10% of them singletons. Sequences were obtained from naive CD4+ T cells from blood. V and J are TRBV5-1 and TRBJ2-3; TRBD2 aligns across 8 bases. This sequence originates from a woman under 40 in good health. DNA of the CDR3: TGCGCCAGCAGCTTCAGGTCCGCGGGAGGAATCACAGATACGCAGTATTTT. Protein product: CASSFRSAGGITDTQYF. Together with reference TRBV5-1 and TRBJ2-3, the CDR3 gives the full variable domain: KAGVTQTPRYLIKTRGQQVTLSCSPISGHRSVSWYQQTPGQGLQFLFEYFSETQRNKGNFPGRFSGRQFSNSRSEMNVSTLELGDSALYLCASSFRSAGGITDTQYFGPGTRLTVL.